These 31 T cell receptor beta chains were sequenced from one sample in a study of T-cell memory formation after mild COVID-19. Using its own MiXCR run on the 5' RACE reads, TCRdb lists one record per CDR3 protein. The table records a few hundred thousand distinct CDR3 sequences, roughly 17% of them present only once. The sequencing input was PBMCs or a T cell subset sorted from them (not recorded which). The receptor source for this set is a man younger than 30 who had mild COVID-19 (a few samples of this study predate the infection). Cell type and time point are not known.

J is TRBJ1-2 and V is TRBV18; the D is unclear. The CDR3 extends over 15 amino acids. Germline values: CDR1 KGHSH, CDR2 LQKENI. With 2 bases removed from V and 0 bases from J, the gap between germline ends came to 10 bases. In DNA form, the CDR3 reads TGTGCCAGCTCACCATCGCAGGTCCCTAACTATGGCTACACCTTC. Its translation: CASSPSQVPNYGYTF.

CDR3: CASSNTGTLILGEQYF. CDR3 DNA: TGTGCCAGCAGCAACACGGGAACGCTAATCCTGGGCGAGCAGTACTTC. The chain couples TRBV9 to TRBJ2-7; D is perhaps TRBD2 (5 bases). V was clipped by 4 bases and J by 6 bases, with 23 bases between them. CDR1 is SGDLS, CDR2 YYNGEE, per germline. The CDR3 is 16 amino acids.

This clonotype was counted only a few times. The CDR3 protein is CASSLAGTEYEQYV. The DNA of the CDR3 is TGTGCCAGCAGCTTGGCTGGGACAGAGTACGAGCAGTACGTC. The chain combines TRBV5-5 with TRBJ2-7; 7 nucleotides line up with TRBD1. The length of the CDR3 is 14 residues. Germline lookup yields CDR1 SGHKS and CDR2 YYEKEE (reference sequence). V lost 0 bases and J lost 4; bases outside the gene matches: 4.

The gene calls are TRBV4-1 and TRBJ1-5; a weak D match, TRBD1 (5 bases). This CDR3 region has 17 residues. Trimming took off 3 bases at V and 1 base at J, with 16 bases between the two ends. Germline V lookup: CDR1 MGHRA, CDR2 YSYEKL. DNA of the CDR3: TGCGCCAGCAGCCAGGGGGACTCCGGATCGAGCAATCAGCCCCAGCATTTT. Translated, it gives CASSQGDSGSSNQPQHF.

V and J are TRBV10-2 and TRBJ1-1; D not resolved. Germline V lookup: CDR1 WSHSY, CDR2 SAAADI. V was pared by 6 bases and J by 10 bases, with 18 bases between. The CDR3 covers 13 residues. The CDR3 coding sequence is TGCGCCAGCAGAAGCCGCGGGGAAGGGCCAGCTTTCTTT. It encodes CASRSRGEGPAFF.

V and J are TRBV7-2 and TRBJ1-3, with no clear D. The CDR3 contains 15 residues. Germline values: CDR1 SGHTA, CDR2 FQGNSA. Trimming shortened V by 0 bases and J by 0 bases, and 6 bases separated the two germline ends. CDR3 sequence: CASSLALYSGNTIYF. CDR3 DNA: TGTGCCAGCAGCTTAGCGCTATACTCTGGAAACACCATATATTTT.

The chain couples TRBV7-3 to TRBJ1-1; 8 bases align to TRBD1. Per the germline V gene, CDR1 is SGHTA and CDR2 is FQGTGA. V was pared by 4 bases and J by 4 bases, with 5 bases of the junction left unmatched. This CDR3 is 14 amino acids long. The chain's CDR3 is CASSSQGAFTEAFF. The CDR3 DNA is TGTGCCAGCAGCTCTCAGGGGGCCTTCACTGAAGCTTTCTTT.

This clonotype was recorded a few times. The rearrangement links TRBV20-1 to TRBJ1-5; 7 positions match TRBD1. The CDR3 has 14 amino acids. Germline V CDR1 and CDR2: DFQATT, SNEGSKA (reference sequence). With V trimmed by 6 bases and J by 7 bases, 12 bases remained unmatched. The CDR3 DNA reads TGCAGTGCAATTGGAGGGGGCGCGGGACAGCCCCAGCATTTT. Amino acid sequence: CSAIGGGAGQPQHF.

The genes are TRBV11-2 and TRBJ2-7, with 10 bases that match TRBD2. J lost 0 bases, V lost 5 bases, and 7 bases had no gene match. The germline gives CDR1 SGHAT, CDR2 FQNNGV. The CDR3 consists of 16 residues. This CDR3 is CASSPLAGRFSYEQYF. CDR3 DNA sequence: TGTGCCAGCAGCCCACTAGCGGGGAGGTTCTCCTACGAGCAGTACTTC.

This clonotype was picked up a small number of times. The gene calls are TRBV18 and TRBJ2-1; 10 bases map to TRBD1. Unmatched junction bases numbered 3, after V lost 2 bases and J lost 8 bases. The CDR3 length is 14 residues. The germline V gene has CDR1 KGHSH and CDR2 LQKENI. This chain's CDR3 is CASSPDRGQDEQFF. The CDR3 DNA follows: TGTGCCAGCTCACCAGACAGGGGGCAAGATGAGCAGTTCTTC.

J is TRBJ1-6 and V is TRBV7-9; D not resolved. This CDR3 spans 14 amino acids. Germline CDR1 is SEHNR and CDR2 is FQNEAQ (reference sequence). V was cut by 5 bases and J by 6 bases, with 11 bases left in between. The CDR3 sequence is CASSPSKANSPLHF. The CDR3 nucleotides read TGTGCCAGCAGCCCCTCTAAAGCTAATTCACCCCTCCACTTT. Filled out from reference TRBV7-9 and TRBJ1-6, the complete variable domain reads DTGVSQNPRHKITKRGQNVTFRCDPISEHNRLYWYRQTLGQGPEFLTYFQNEAQLEKSRLLSDRFSAERPKGSFSTLEIQRTEQGDSAMYLCASSPSKANSPLHFGNGTRLTVT.

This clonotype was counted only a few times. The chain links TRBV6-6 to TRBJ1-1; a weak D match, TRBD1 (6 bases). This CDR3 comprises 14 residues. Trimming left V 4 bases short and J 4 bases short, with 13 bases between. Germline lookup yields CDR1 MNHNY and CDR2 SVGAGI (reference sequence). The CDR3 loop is CASSWRGEGTEAFF. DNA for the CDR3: TGTGCCAGCAGTTGGAGGGGGGAAGGCACTGAAGCTTTCTTT.

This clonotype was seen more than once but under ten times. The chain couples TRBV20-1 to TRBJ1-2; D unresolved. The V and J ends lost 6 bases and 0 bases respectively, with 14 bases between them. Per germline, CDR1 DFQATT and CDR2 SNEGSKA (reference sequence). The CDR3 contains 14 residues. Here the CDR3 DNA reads TGCAGTGCCAAGGGCAAGCGGGCTAACTATGGCTACACCTTC. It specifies CSAKGKRANYGYTF.

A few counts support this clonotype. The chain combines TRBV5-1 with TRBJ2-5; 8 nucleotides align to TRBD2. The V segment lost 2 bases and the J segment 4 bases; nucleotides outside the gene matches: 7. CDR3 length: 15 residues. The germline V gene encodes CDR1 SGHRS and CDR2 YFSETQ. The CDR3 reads CASSLATGGPETQYF. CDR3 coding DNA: TGCGCCAGCAGCTTAGCGACGGGGGGGCCAGAGACCCAGTACTTC.

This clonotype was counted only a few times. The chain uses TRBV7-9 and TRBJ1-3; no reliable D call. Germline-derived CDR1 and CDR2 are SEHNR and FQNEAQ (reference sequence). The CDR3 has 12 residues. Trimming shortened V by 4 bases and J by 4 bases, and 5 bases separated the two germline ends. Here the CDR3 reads CASSSEGNTIYF. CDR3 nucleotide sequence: TGTGCCAGCAGCTCCGAAGGAAACACCATATATTTT.

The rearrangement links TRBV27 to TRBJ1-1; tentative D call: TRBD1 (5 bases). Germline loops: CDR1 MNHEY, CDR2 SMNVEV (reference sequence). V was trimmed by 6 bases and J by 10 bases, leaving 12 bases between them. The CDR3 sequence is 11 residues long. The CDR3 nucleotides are TGTGCCAGCAGGATAGGGGAGGTAGCTTTCTTT. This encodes CASRIGEVAFF.

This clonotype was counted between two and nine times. This CDR3 is CASSPSLGGKAFF. The CDR3 DNA reads TGTGCCAGCAGCCCTTCGTTAGGGGGAAAAGCTTTCTTT. This chain connects TRBV7-9 to TRBJ1-1, with a weak D call TRBD1 (6 bases). CDR1 is SEHNR and CDR2 is FQNEAQ in the germline V gene (reference sequence). The ends were cut back, 5 bases at V and 9 bases at J, with 16 bases in the middle. There are 13 residues in the CDR3. Combining the CDR3 with reference TRBV7-9 and TRBJ1-1 gives the whole variable domain DTGVSQNPRHKITKRGQNVTFRCDPISEHNRLYWYRQTLGQGPEFLTYFQNEAQLEKSRLLSDRFSAERPKGSFSTLEIQRTEQGDSAMYLCASSPSLGGKAFFGQGTRLTVV.

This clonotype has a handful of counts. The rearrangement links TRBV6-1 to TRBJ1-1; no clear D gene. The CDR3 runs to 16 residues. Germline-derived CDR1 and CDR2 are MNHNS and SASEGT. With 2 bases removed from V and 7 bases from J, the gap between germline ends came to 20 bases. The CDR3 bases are TGTGCCAGCAGTGAATGGGTCCGGAGTCGTTTTGATGAAGCTTTCTTT. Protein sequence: CASSEWVRSRFDEAFF.

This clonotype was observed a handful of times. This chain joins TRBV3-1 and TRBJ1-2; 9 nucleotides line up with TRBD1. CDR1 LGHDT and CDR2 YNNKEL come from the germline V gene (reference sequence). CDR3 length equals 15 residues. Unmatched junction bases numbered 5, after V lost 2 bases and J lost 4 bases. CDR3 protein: CASSQRTGVTYGYTF. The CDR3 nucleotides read TGTGCCAGCAGCCAAAGGACAGGGGTGACCTATGGCTACACCTTC.

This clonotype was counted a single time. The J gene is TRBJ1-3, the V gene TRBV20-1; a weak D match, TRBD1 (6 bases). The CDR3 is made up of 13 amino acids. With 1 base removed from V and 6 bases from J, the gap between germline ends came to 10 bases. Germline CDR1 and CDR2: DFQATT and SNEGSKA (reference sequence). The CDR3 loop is CSARGRGLNTIYF. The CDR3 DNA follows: TGCAGTGCTAGAGGCAGGGGATTAAACACCATATATTTT.

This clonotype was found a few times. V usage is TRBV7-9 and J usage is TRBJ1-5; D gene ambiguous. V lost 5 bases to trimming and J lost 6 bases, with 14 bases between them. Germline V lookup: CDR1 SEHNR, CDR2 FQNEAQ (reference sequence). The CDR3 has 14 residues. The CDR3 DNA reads TGTGCCAGCAGCCCGCGGGGAGTGAGTCAGCCCCAGCATTTT. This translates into CASSPRGVSQPQHF.

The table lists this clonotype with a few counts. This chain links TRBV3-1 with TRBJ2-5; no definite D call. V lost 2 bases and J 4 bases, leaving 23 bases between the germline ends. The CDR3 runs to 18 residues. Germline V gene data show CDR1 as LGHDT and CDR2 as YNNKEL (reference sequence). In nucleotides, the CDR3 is TGTGCCAGCAGCCAACAACCCCCGGGTACTTTCCTGGGAGAGACCCAGTACTTC. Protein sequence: CASSQQPPGTFLGETQYF.

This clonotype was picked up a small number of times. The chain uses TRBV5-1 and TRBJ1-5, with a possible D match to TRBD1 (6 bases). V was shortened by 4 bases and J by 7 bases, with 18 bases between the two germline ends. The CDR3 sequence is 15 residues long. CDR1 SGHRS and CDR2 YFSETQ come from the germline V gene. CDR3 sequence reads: CASSVGPGVGQPQHF. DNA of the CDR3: TGCGCCAGCAGCGTCGGTCCAGGGGTCGGCCAGCCCCAGCATTTT.

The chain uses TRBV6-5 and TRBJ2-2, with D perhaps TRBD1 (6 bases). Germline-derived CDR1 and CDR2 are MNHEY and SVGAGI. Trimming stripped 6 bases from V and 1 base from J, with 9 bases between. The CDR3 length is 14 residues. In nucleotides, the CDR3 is TGTGCCAGCAGGGAGGACAGGAACACCGGGGAGCTGTTTTTT. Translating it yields CASREDRNTGELFF.

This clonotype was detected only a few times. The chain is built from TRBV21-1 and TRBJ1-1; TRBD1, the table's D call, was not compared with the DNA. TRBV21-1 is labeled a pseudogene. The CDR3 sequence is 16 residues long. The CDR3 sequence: CASSKGGQGGNTEAFF. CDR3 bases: TGTGCCAGCAGCAAAGGAGGACAGGGCGGGAACACTGAAGCTTTCTTT.

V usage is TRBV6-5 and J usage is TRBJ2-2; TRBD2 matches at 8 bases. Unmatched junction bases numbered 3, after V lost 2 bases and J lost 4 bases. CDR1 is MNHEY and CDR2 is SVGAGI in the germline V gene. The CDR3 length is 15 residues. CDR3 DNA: TGTGCCAGCAGTTACAGCCTAGCGGGCACCGGGGAGCTGTTTTTT. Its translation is CASSYSLAGTGELFF.

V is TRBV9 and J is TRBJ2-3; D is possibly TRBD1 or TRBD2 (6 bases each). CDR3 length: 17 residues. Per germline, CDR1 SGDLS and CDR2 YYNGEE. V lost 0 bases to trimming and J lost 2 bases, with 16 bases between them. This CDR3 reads CASSVAPSGAFTDTQYF. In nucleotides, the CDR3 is TGTGCCAGCAGCGTAGCTCCATCGGGGGCCTTCACAGATACGCAGTATTTT.

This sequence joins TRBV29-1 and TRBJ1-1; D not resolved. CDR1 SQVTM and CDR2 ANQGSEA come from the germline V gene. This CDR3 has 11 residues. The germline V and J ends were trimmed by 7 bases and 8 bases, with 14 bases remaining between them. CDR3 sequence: CSAAREGEAFF. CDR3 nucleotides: TGCAGCGCCGCACGGGAAGGGGAAGCTTTCTTT.

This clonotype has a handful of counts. CDR3: CASSQPQGETDTQYF. The CDR3 region has the DNA TGCGCCAGCAGTCAACCGCAGGGCGAGACAGATACGCAGTATTTT. V gene TRBV23-1 combines with J gene TRBJ2-3, with a tentative D call TRBD1 (5 bases). TRBV23-1 is filed as an ORF, its function uncertain. Trimming shortened V by 2 bases and J by 3 bases, and 12 bases separated the two germline ends. The CDR3 sequence is 15 residues long.

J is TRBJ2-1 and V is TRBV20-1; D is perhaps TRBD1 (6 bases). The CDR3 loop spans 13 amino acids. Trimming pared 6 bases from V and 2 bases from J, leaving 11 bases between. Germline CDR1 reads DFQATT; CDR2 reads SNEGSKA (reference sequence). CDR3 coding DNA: TGCAGTGCCAACAGGGCAACCTACAATGAGCAGTTCTTC. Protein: CSANRATYNEQFF.

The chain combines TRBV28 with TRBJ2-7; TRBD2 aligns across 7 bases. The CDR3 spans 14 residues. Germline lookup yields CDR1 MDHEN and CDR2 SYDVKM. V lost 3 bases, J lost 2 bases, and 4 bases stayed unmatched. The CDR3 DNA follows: TGTGCCAGCAGTTTTAGTGGGGGGGCCTACGAGCAGTACGTC. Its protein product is CASSFSGGAYEQYV.